The rows below give T cell receptor beta chains drawn from one sample of a study of T cell repertoires in cytomegalovirus infection. What these receptors recognize is not known. TCRdb re-derived calls from the reads in MiXCR, one entry per CDR3 protein. The table includes roughly 150,000 distinct CDR3 sequences, about a fifth detected once. The starting material was CD8+ T cells from cultured PBMCs, obtained from culture after CMV antigen stimulation. Receptor source: a human donor in good health (CMV status not recorded). Some clones in this sample may be carry-over from other donors' samples. CDR3s include the opening cysteine and the closing phenylalanine or tryptophan. D genes are given only for firm matches. The size entry is marked missing in some rows and otherwise reads once, few, many or a size class.

v_call: TRBV15
clone_size: few
j_call: TRBJ2-7
d_call: TRBD2
cdr3_nt: TGTGCCACCAGCAGAGATTTAGCGGGGGGGCTATACGAGCAGTACTTC
cdr3_aa: CATSRDLAGGLYEQYF

v_call: TRBV10-2
clone_size: -
j_call: TRBJ2-2
d_call: -
cdr3_nt: TGCGCCAGCAGCATTGACCGGACAGCGAACACCGGGGAGCTGTTTTTT
cdr3_aa: CASSIDRTANTGELFF

v_call: TRBV4-3
clone_size: many
j_call: TRBJ2-7
d_call: -
cdr3_nt: TGCGCCAGCAGCCAAGGCAGGGCCAGCTCCTACGAGCAGTACTTC
cdr3_aa: CASSQGRASSYEQYF

v_call: TRBV4-1
clone_size: -
j_call: TRBJ2-7
d_call: -
cdr3_nt: TGCGCCAGCAGCCAAGACCCCGATATCCTTCACGACAGTAACGAGCAGTACTTC
cdr3_aa: CASSQDPDILHDSNEQYF

v_call: TRBV20-1
clone_size: -
j_call: TRBJ2-7
d_call: TRBD2
cdr3_nt: TGCAGTGCTTACGCCGCGGGACTAGCGGGTGAGCAGTACTTC
cdr3_aa: CSAYAAGLAGEQYF

v_call: TRBV27
clone_size: few
j_call: TRBJ1-4
d_call: -
cdr3_nt: TGTGCCTGCGGGACACCACCCTATGGGAAACTGTTTTTT
cdr3_aa: CACGTPPYGKLFF

v_call: TRBV29-1
clone_size: -
j_call: TRBJ1-6
d_call: -
cdr3_nt: TGCAGCGCATCACGGGGGGCCTATTCACCCCTCCACTTT
cdr3_aa: CSASRGAYSPLHF

v_call: TRBV11-2
clone_size: once
j_call: TRBJ1-5
d_call: TRBD1
cdr3_nt: TGTGCCAGCAGCTCCGGGACAGCCCCCATGGCTCTCCCCCAGCATTTT
cdr3_aa: CASSSGTAPMALPQHF

v_call: TRBV12-3/TRBV12-4
clone_size: -
j_call: TRBJ2-3
d_call: -
cdr3_nt: TGTGCCAGCAGTTGGCCGGGCAGAGATACACAGTATTTT
cdr3_aa: CASSWPGRDTQYF

v_call: TRBV27
clone_size: few
j_call: TRBJ2-7
d_call: -
cdr3_nt: TGTGCCGGCAGTTCGGGCAGGGGGGCCGAGCAGTACTTC
cdr3_aa: CAGSSGRGAEQYF

v_call: TRBV7-2
clone_size: -
j_call: TRBJ1-2
d_call: -
cdr3_nt: TGTGCCAGCATCCTAAGGGAGGGCTACACCTTC
cdr3_aa: CASILREGYTF

v_call: TRBV10-3
clone_size: few
j_call: TRBJ2-7
d_call: -
cdr3_nt: TGTGCCATCAGTGAGTTTAACAGCAACACCTACGAGCAGTACTTC
cdr3_aa: CAISEFNSNTYEQYF

v_call: TRBV5-6
clone_size: few
j_call: TRBJ2-7
d_call: -
cdr3_nt: TGTGCCAGCAGCTCCGGGGGTCCCTCCTACGAGCAGTACTTC
cdr3_aa: CASSSGGPSYEQYF

v_call: TRBV12-3/TRBV12-4
clone_size: -
j_call: TRBJ2-3
d_call: -
cdr3_nt: TGTGCCAGCATCCCTAGCACAGATACGCAGTATTTT
cdr3_aa: CASIPSTDTQYF

v_call: TRBV12-3/TRBV12-4
clone_size: many
j_call: TRBJ2-1
d_call: -
cdr3_nt: TGTGCCAGCAGTTTATTGGGCCCTGGTGGGTCCTACAATGAGCAGTTCTTC
cdr3_aa: CASSLLGPGGSYNEQFF

v_call: TRBV7-8
clone_size: -
j_call: TRBJ1-2
d_call: -
cdr3_nt: TGTGCCAGCAGCTTAGCAGCGGGCGGGGACTCCTATGGCTACACCTTC
cdr3_aa: CASSLAAGGDSYGYTF

v_call: TRBV27
clone_size: few
j_call: TRBJ1-1
d_call: -
cdr3_nt: TGTGCCAGCAGTTACTCTAGAAGTACTGAAGCTTTCTTT
cdr3_aa: CASSYSRSTEAFF

v_call: TRBV7-6
clone_size: few
j_call: TRBJ2-2
d_call: TRBD1
cdr3_nt: TGTGCCAGCAGCTTAGCGCGGGACAGGTTTAACACCGGGGAGCTGTTTTTT
cdr3_aa: CASSLARDRFNTGELFF

v_call: TRBV30
clone_size: -
j_call: TRBJ2-3
d_call: -
cdr3_nt: TGTGCCTGGAGTGTAAATCTGGGGGACAGCACAGATACGCAGTATTTT
cdr3_aa: CAWSVNLGDSTDTQYF

v_call: TRBV7-2
clone_size: many
j_call: TRBJ2-3
d_call: TRBD2
cdr3_nt: TGTGCCAGCAGCTCCGGGGAGGGGCACACAGATACGCAGTATTTT
cdr3_aa: CASSSGEGHTDTQYF

v_call: TRBV7-9
clone_size: few
j_call: TRBJ1-2
d_call: -
cdr3_nt: TGTGCCAGCAGCTCCTCCCCCGATAACTATGGCTACACCTTC
cdr3_aa: CASSSSPDNYGYTF

v_call: TRBV7-2
clone_size: few
j_call: TRBJ1-1
d_call: -
cdr3_nt: TGTGCCAGCAGCTTAGCAGGGGAGGGCACTGAAGCTTTCTTT
cdr3_aa: CASSLAGEGTEAFF

v_call: TRBV7-2
clone_size: -
j_call: TRBJ1-6
d_call: -
cdr3_nt: TGTGCCAGCAGCCCTGGCCCCGAATCACCCCTCCACTTT
cdr3_aa: CASSPGPESPLHF

v_call: TRBV28
clone_size: once
j_call: TRBJ1-1
d_call: -
cdr3_nt: TGTGCCAGCAGTTTATTTGGGGATCCTAGCACTGAAGCTTTCTTT
cdr3_aa: CASSLFGDPSTEAFF

v_call: TRBV7-2
clone_size: many
j_call: TRBJ1-2
d_call: -
cdr3_nt: TGTGCCAGCAGCCTACCCCGGCGACCTAACTATGGCTACACCTTC
cdr3_aa: CASSLPRRPNYGYTF

v_call: TRBV6-2/TRBV6-3
clone_size: few
j_call: TRBJ1-2
d_call: -
cdr3_nt: TGTGCCAGCAGTTCAAGTCTACAGGGTGGCTATGGCTACACCTTC
cdr3_aa: CASSSSLQGGYGYTF

v_call: TRBV29-1
clone_size: -
j_call: TRBJ2-7
d_call: TRBD1
cdr3_nt: TGCAGCGGAGCCGGGACAGGGGGCTACGAGCAGTACTTC
cdr3_aa: CSGAGTGGYEQYF

v_call: TRBV27
clone_size: few
j_call: TRBJ1-2
d_call: -
cdr3_nt: TGTGCCAGCAGTTCTTCCCACCTAAAGACATTAAACTATGGCTACACCTTC
cdr3_aa: CASSSSHLKTLNYGYTF

v_call: TRBV4-1
clone_size: few
j_call: TRBJ2-1
d_call: -
cdr3_nt: TGCGCCAGCAGCCAAGACGGACGGACATACAATGAGCAGTTCTTC
cdr3_aa: CASSQDGRTYNEQFF

v_call: TRBV20-1
clone_size: -
j_call: TRBJ1-5
d_call: -
cdr3_nt: TGCAGTGCTAGAGATCGAGGGGTAAGACAGCCCCAGCATTTT
cdr3_aa: CSARDRGVRQPQHF

v_call: TRBV7-9
clone_size: few
j_call: TRBJ2-7
d_call: TRBD1
cdr3_nt: TGTGCCAGCAGCTTTGGTGGATCCCGGACAGGGACCTACGAGCAGTACTTC
cdr3_aa: CASSFGGSRTGTYEQYF

v_call: TRBV7-8
clone_size: few
j_call: TRBJ1-5
d_call: -
cdr3_nt: TGTGCCAGCAGCTTAGATATCGGATCAAATCAGCCCCAGCATTTT
cdr3_aa: CASSLDIGSNQPQHF

v_call: TRBV7-2
clone_size: -
j_call: TRBJ1-1
d_call: -
cdr3_nt: TGTGCCAGCAGCCAACCCCCCGGACTGAACACTGAAGCTTTCTTT
cdr3_aa: CASSQPPGLNTEAFF

v_call: TRBV12-3/TRBV12-4
clone_size: -
j_call: TRBJ2-5
d_call: TRBD2
cdr3_nt: TGTGCCAGCAGTCCCTGGGCTAGCGGGGGACAAGAGACCCAGTACTTC
cdr3_aa: CASSPWASGGQETQYF

v_call: TRBV11-2
clone_size: many
j_call: TRBJ2-1
d_call: -
cdr3_nt: TGTGCCAGCAGCCGCCGGGGTAACAACAATGAGCAGTTCTTC
cdr3_aa: CASSRRGNNNEQFF

v_call: TRBV7-2
clone_size: -
j_call: TRBJ2-5
d_call: TRBD1
cdr3_nt: TGTGCCAGCAGCTTACCGATAGCTACGTCAGGGGGAGAGACCCAGTACTTC
cdr3_aa: CASSLPIATSGGETQYF

v_call: TRBV7-9
clone_size: many
j_call: TRBJ2-7
d_call: -
cdr3_nt: TGTGCCAGCAGCGCGGGTATGAGGGACGAGCAGTACTTC
cdr3_aa: CASSAGMRDEQYF

v_call: TRBV7-2
clone_size: once
j_call: TRBJ2-4
d_call: -
cdr3_nt: TGTGCCAGCAGTCCAATCAGTGTCGATCCGCAGTACTTC
cdr3_aa: CASSPISVDPQYF

v_call: TRBV28
clone_size: few
j_call: TRBJ1-5
d_call: -
cdr3_nt: TGTGCCAGCAGTCCGGAGGGCAGCCAGCCCCAGCATTTT
cdr3_aa: CASSPEGSQPQHF

v_call: TRBV7-2
clone_size: few
j_call: TRBJ1-1
d_call: -
cdr3_nt: TGTGCCAGCAGCCCCTTAGCGGGCCTGAACACTGAAGCTTTCTTT
cdr3_aa: CASSPLAGLNTEAFF

v_call: TRBV7-8
clone_size: -
j_call: TRBJ2-7
d_call: -
cdr3_nt: TGTGCCAGCAGCTTATGGGGGGACACTAATACCTACGAGCAGTACTTC
cdr3_aa: CASSLWGDTNTYEQYF

v_call: TRBV10-3
clone_size: many
j_call: TRBJ1-1
d_call: -
cdr3_nt: TGTGCCATCAGTGAAGGTAGGGACTACATGAACACTGAAGCTTTCTTT
cdr3_aa: CAISEGRDYMNTEAFF

v_call: TRBV12-3/TRBV12-4
clone_size: -
j_call: TRBJ2-1
d_call: -
cdr3_nt: TGTGCCAGCAGTTCCCAAGGCTATGAGCAGTTCTTC
cdr3_aa: CASSSQGYEQFF

v_call: TRBV7-7
clone_size: few
j_call: TRBJ2-3
d_call: -
cdr3_nt: TGTGCCAGCAGCTTAGCTTTAAGGGGGGGCCGAAGAGATCAGGATACGCAGTATTTT
cdr3_aa: CASSLALRGGRRDQDTQYF

v_call: TRBV12-3/TRBV12-4
clone_size: few
j_call: TRBJ2-5
d_call: TRBD2
cdr3_nt: TGTGCCAGCAGTTTATCCCCCGGACTAGCGACCGAGACCCAGTACTTC
cdr3_aa: CASSLSPGLATETQYF

v_call: TRBV7-2
clone_size: -
j_call: TRBJ2-1
d_call: TRBD2
cdr3_nt: TGTGCCAGCTGTTCTAGCGGGGGGCCCTCCTACAATGAGCAGTTCTTC
cdr3_aa: CASCSSGGPSYNEQFF

v_call: TRBV29-1
clone_size: few
j_call: TRBJ1-2
d_call: TRBD1
cdr3_nt: TGCAGCGTTGGACTGACCGGGACAGGGACCAACTATGGCTACACCTTC
cdr3_aa: CSVGLTGTGTNYGYTF

v_call: TRBV5-5
clone_size: few
j_call: TRBJ1-5
d_call: -
cdr3_nt: TGTGCCAGCAGCTGGGAGGACAGCAATCAGCCCCAGCATTTT
cdr3_aa: CASSWEDSNQPQHF

v_call: TRBV12-3/TRBV12-4
clone_size: few
j_call: TRBJ2-7
d_call: TRBD1
cdr3_nt: TGTGCCAGCAGTCAGATGACAGGGGGCAAGCAGTACTTC
cdr3_aa: CASSQMTGGKQYF

v_call: TRBV7-2
clone_size: -
j_call: TRBJ1-4
d_call: -
cdr3_nt: TGTGCCAGCAGCGCTCTTTTGGGGGTTGAAGAAAAACTGTTTTTT
cdr3_aa: CASSALLGVEEKLFF

v_call: TRBV7-9
clone_size: -
j_call: TRBJ1-4
d_call: TRBD1
cdr3_nt: TGTGCCAGCAGCTCCGCGGGCAGGGGGCCCATTAATGAAAAACTGTTTTTT
cdr3_aa: CASSSAGRGPINEKLFF